The TCR beta chain described here comes from a study of regulatory T cells in long-lasting Graves disease. Overall study results and limits: Persistent disease preferred TRBV28, TRBJ1-2 and TRBJ2-5; new disease, TRBV20-1 and TRBJ2-1.

Time point indicated: newly diagnosed GD, antithyroid drugs for less than 3 months. Isolated PBMC RNA provided the starting material for the TCR library. Comment on this clonotype: What it binds is unknown. At one end the junction does not follow the germline gene, possibly because of a read error.

The CDR3 covers 15 residues. Germline CDR1 is SEHNR and CDR2 is FQNEAQ (reference sequence). Through Arm-PCR of CDR3 regions and iRepertoire HTBI primers, TCR beta libraries were built. TCRdb analysed the multiplex PCR reads with MiXCR anew, one entry per CDR3 protein. Of roughly 380,000 distinct CDR3 sequences listed, roughly 15% were seen once; the top ten hold approximately 21%. This chain uses TRBV7-9 with TRBJ1-1; D unresolved. This clonotype was obtained from a female donor with Graves disease. The material sequenced was peripheral blood mononuclear cells (PBMCs), taken at new diagnosis, from a patient treated with antithyroid drugs. This CDR3 is CASSLRAGSLTGAFF. The DNA for the CDR3 is TGTGCCAGCAGCTTACGAGCTGGGTCTCTCACTGGAGCTTTCTTT. The whole variable domain, filled in from reference TRBV7-9 and TRBJ1-1, reads DTGVSQNPRHKITKRGQNVTFRCDPISEHNRLYWYRQTLGQGPEFLTYFQNEAQLEKSRLLSDRFSAERPKGSFSTLEIQRTEQGDSAMYLCASSLRAGSLTGAFFGQGTRLTVV.